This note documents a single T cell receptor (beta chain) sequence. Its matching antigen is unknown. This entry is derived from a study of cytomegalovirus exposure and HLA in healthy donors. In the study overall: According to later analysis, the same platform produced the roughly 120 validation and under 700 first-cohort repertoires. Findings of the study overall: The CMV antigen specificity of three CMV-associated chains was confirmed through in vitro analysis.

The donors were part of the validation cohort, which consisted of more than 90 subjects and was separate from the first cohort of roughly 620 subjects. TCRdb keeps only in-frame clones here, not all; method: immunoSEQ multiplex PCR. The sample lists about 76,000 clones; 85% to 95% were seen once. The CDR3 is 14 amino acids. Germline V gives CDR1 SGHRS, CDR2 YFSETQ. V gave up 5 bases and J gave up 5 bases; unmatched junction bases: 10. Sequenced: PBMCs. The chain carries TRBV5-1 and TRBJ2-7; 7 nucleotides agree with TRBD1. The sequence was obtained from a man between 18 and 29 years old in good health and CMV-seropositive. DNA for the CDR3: TGCGCCAGCAGATCTGAACAGGGGTTGAACGAGCAGTACTTC. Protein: CASRSEQGLNEQYF.